Reported below is one T cell receptor (beta chain). As processed by the authors: From reference gene primer amplification, estimates of nucleated cell counts were derived. Sequencing used immunoSEQ multiplex PCR; TCRdb keeps in-frame clones, though not all of them. V and J calls and clone size come straight from that table; D and trimming were deduced from the DNA. The sample has fewer than 75,000 clones; roughly 90% are singletons. This specimen comes from a study of blood T cell repertoires in COVID-19. Study context: Some COVID-19 samples were acute and others convalescent; all came from the United States, Italy and Spain. Sample material is recorded as cDNA or gDNA derived from T cells, B-cell-depleted T cells, or PBMCs.

This clonotype originated in a middle-aged man with active COVID-19. Sequencing was done on a sample of peripheral blood.

The CDR3 loop reads CASSWTGAGELFF. The DNA of the CDR3 is TGTGCCAGCAGTTGGACAGGGGCCGGGGAGCTGTTTTTT. The J gene is TRBJ2-2, the V gene TRBV12-3 or TRBV12-4, with 9 bases fitting TRBD1. The J segment lost 6 bases and the V segment lost 4 bases, leaving 0 bases of the junction unmatched. The CDR3 contains 13 residues.